The text below deals with one T cell receptor (beta chain). Its antigen is currently unknown. Germline and junction disagree at one end, which may indicate a read error. This entry is derived from a study of prognosis after radiotherapy for stage I lung cancer. Overall study findings and caveats: Tumor specificity was not determined for the expanded TCR clones.

Germline CDR1 is LGHDT and CDR2 is YNNKEL (reference sequence). This CDR3 has 14 amino acids. Two-round multiplex PCR amplified TCR beta CDR3 from genomic DNA. Individual primers that were specific to each TRBV and TRBJ gene served in first-round PCR. TCRdb fed the multiplex PCR reads into MiXCR, producing one record per CDR3 protein. This table has over 15,000 distinct CDR3 sequences, 50% appearing once. The TCR sequence derives from a donor over 45 with non-small cell lung cancer. This material consisted of PBMCs, taken before or after stereotactic body radiation therapy (not recorded which). The V gene is TRBV3-1, the J gene TRBJ2-7; TRBD1 matches at 9 bases. In DNA, the CDR3 is TGTGCCATCAGCCAAGGACGGACAGGGGTCGATCAGTACTTC. Amino acid sequence: CAISQGRTGVDQYF.